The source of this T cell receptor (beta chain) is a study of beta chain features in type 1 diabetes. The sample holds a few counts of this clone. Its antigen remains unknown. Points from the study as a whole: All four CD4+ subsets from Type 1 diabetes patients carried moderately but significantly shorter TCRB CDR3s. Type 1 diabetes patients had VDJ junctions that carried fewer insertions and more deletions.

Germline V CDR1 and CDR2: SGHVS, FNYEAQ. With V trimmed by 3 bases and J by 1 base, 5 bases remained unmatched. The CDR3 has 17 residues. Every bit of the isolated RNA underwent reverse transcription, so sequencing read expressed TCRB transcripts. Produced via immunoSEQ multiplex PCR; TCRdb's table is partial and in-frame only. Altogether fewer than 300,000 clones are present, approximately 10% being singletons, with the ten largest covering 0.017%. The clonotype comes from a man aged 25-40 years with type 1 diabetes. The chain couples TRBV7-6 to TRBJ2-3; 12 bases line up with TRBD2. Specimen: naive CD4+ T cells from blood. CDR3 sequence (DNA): TGTGCCAGCAGCTTCACTAGCGGGGGGTTCGGCACAGATACGCAGTATTTT. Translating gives CASSFTSGGFGTDTQYF.